This T cell receptor (beta chain) was captured by sequencing in a study of immune cell composition in non-small cell lung cancer. Study-level points and caveats: Top 10 clone scores and clonality were higher in squamous than adenocarcinoma.

On this clone: Its antigen is currently unknown.

DNA was extracted from unsorted cell suspensions stored frozen. TCRdb's table, derived via immunoSEQ multiplex PCR, lists solely in-frame clones and lacks some. The table includes 700 to 900 clones, around 67% detected once. V lost 1 base, J lost 10 bases, and 11 bases lay in between. CDR1 and CDR2 (germline): SGHAT, FQDESV (reference sequence). The CDR3 is 14 amino acids. The J gene is TRBJ1-6, the V gene TRBV11-1; tentatively, D is TRBD1 (6 bases). This clonotype originated in a human donor with non-small cell lung cancer. The sample taken for sequencing was lung tumor tissue. The CDR3 DNA sequence: TGTGCCAGCAGCTTAGGAACAGGGCCATCACCCCTCCACTTT. This translates into CASSLGTGPSPLHF.